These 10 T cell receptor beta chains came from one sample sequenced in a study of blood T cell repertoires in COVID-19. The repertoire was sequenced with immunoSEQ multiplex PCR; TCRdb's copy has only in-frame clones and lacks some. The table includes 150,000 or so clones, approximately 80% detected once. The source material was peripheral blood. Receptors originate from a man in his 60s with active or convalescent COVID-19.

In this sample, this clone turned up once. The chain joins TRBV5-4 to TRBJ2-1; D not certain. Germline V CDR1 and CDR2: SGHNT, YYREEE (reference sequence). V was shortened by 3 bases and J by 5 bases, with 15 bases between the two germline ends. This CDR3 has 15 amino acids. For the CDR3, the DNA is TGTGCCAGCAGCTCGAAACCCCTATCTAACAATGAGCAGTTCTTC. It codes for CASSSKPLSNNEQFF.

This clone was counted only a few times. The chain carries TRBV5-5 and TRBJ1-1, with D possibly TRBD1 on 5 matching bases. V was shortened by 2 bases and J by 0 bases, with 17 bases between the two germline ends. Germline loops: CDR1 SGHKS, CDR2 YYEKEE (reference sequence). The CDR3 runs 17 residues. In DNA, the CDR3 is TGTGCCAGCAGCTTTGGGGCGGTGAGGATAGTGAACACTGAAGCTTTCTTT. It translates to CASSFGAVRIVNTEAFF.

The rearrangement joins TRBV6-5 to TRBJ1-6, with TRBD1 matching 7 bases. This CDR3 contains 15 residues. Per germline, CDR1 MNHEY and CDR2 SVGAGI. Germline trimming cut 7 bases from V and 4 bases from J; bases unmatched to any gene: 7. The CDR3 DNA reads TGTGCCAGCACCCTTCCGGGACAGTATAATTCACCCCTCCACTTT. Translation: CASTLPGQYNSPLHF.

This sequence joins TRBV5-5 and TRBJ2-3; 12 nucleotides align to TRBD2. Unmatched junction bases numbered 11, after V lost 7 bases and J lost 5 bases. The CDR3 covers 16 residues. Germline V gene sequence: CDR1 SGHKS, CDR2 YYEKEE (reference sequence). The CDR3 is CASYLRLAGEGDTQYF. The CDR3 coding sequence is TGTGCCAGCTACCTTAGACTAGCGGGAGAGGGAGATACGCAGTATTTT.

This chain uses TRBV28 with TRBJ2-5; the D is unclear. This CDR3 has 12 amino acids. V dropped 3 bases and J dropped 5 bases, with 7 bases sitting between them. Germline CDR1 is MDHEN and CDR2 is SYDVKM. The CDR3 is CASSFRLETQYF. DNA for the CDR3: TGTGCCAGCAGTTTCCGGTTGGAGACCCAGTACTTC.

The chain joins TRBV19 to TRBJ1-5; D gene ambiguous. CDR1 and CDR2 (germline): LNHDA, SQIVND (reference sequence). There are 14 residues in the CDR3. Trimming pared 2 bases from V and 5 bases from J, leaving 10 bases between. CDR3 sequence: CASSILEGYQPQHF. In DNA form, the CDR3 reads TGTGCCAGTAGTATACTGGAGGGCTATCAGCCCCAGCATTTT.

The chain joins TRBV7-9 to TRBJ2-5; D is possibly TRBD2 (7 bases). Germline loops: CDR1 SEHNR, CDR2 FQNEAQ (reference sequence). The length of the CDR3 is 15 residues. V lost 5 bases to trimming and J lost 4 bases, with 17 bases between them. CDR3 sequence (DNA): TGTGCCAGCAGCCCGGGGGCCTGGGAGGGAGAGACCCAGTACTTC. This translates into CASSPGAWEGETQYF. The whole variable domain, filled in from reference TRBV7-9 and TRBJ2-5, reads DTGVSQNPRHKITKRGQNVTFRCDPISEHNRLYWYRQTLGQGPEFLTYFQNEAQLEKSRLLSDRFSAERPKGSFSTLEIQRTEQGDSAMYLCASSPGAWEGETQYFGPGTRLLVL.

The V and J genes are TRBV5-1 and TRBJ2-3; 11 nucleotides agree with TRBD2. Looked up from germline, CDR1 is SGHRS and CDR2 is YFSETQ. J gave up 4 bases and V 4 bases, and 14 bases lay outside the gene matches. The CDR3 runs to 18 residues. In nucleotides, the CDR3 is TGCGCCAGCAGCACCCACGGTTATAGCGGGAGGGCCTCAGATACGCAGTATTTT. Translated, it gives CASSTHGYSGRASDTQYF.

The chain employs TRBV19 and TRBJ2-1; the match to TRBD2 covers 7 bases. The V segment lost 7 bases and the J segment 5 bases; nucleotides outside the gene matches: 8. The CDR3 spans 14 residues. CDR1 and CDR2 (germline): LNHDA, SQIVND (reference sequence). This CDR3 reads CASTVGGSHNEQFF. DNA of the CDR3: TGTGCCAGTACGGTCGGCGGGAGTCACAATGAGCAGTTCTTC.

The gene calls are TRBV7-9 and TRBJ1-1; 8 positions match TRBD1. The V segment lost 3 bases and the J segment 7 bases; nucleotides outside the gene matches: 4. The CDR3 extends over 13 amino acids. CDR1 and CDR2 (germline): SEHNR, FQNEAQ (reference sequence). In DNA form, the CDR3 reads TGTGCCAGCAGCTTTCAGGGGGCCAATGAAGCTTTCTTT. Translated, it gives CASSFQGANEAFF.